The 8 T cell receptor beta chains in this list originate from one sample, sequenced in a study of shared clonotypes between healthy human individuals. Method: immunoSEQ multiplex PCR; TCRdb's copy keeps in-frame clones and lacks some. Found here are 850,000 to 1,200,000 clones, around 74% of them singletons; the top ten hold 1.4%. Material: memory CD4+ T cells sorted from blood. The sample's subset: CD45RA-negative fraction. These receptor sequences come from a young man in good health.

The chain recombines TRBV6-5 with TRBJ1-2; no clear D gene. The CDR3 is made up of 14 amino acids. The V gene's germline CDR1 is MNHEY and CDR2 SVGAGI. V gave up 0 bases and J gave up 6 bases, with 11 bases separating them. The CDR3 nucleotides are TGTGCCAGCAGTTACTCCCCGGGAATAAATGGCTACACCTTC. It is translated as CASSYSPGINGYTF.

CDR3 nucleotide sequence: TGCGCCAGCAGCGGGGGAGGGGATCAGCCCCAGCATTTT. It encodes CASSGGGDQPQHF. The gene calls are TRBV5-1 and TRBJ1-5, with D maybe TRBD1 (5 bases). This CDR3 spans 13 amino acids. Germline V gene sequence: CDR1 SGHRS, CDR2 YFSETQ. Trimming took off 4 bases at V and 5 bases at J, with 10 bases between the two ends. The full variable domain, with the rest looked up from reference TRBV5-1 and TRBJ1-5, is KAGVTQTPRYLIKTRGQQVTLSCSPISGHRSVSWYQQTPGQGLQFLFEYFSETQRNKGNFPGRFSGRQFSNSRSEMNVSTLELGDSALYLCASSGGGDQPQHFGDGTRLSIL.

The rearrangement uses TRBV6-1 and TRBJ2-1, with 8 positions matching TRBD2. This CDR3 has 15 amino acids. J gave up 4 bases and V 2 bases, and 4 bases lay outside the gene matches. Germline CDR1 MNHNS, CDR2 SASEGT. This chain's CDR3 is CASSEQTSGYNEQFF. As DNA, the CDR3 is TGTGCCAGCAGTGAACAAACTAGCGGTTACAATGAGCAGTTCTTC.

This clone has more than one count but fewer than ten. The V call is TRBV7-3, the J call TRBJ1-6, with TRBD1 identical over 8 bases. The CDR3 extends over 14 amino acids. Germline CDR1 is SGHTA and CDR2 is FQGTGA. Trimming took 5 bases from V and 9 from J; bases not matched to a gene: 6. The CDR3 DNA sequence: TGTGCCAGCAGCCAGACAGGGGTTGGTTCACCCCTCCACTTT. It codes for CASSQTGVGSPLHF. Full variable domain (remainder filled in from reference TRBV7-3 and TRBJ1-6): GAGVSQTPSNKVTEKGKYVELRCDPISGHTALYWYRQSLGQGPEFLIYFQGTGAADDSGLPNDRFFAVRPEGSVSTLKIQRTERGDSAVYLCASSQTGVGSPLHFGNGTRLTVT.

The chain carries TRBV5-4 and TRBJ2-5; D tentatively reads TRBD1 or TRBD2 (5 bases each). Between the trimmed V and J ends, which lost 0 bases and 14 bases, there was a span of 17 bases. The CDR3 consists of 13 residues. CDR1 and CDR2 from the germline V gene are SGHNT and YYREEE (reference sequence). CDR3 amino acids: CASSLGGGPPVYF. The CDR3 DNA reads TGTGCCAGCAGCTTGGGGGGCGGGCCCCCGGTCTACTTC. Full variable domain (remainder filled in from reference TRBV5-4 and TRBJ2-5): ETGVTQSPTHLIKTRGQQVTLRCSSQSGHNTVSWYQQALGQGPQFIFQYYREEENGRGNFPPRFSGLQFPNYSSELNVNALELDDSALYLCASSLGGGPPVYFGPGTRLLVL.

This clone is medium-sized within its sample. The CDR3 DNA is TGTGCCATCAGTCCCGGGACAGCGGGGCAGCCCCAGCATTTT. Its translation is CAISPGTAGQPQHF. The chain couples TRBV10-3 to TRBJ1-5; 7 nucleotides agree with TRBD1. The junction had 8 bases not matched to a gene; V was cut back by 5 bases and J by 7 bases. Per germline, CDR1 ENHRY and CDR2 SYGVKD. The CDR3 has 14 amino acids.

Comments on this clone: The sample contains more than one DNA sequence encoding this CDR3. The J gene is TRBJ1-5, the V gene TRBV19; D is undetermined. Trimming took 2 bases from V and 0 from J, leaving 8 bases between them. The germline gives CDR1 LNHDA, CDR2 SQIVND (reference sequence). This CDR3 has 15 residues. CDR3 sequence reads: CASSITGDSNQPQHF. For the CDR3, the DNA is TGTGCCAGTAGTATAACCGGGGATAGCAATCAGCCCCAGCATTTT.

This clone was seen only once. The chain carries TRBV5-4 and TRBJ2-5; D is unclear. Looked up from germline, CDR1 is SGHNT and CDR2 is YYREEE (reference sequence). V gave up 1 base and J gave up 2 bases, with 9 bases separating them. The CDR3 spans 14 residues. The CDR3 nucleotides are TGTGCCAGCAGCTTGACCAGTACTCAAGAGACCCAGTACTTC. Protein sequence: CASSLTSTQETQYF.